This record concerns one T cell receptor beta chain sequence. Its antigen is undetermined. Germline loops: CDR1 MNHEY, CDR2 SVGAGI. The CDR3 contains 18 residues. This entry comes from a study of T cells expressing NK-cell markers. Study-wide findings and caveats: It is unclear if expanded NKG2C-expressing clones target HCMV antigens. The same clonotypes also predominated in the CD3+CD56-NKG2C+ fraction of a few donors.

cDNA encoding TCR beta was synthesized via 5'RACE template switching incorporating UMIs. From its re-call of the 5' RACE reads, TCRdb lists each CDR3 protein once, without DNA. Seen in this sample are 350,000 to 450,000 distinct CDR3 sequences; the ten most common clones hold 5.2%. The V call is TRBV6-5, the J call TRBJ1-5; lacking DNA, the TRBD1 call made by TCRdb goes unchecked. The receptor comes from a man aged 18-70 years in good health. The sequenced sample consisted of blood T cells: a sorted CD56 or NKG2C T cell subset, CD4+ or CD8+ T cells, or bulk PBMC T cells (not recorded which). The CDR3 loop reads CASSYPRWGPYSNQPQHF.